This entry lists 4 T cell receptor beta chains sequenced from one sample in a study of molecular identifiers for immune sequencing clone quantification. TCRdb re-called the PCR reads with MiXCR, one entry per CDR3 protein. In the table there are about 320,000 distinct CDR3 sequences, roughly 24% of which are singletons. The sample taken for sequencing was naive CD8+ T cells from blood, with Jurkat cell RNA spiked in. Indicated subset: FACS-sorted CD8+CD4-CCR7+CD45RA+ naive T cells. Source of these receptors: a human donor in good health. Some libraries in this study had Jurkat cell RNA spiked in.

Notes on this clonotype: Given a much more abundant clone one base away, this may be a read error. V usage is TRBV28 and J usage is TRBJ2-5; 9 bases map to TRBD1. Germline lookup yields CDR1 MDHEN and CDR2 SYDVKM. This CDR3 has 12 residues. CDR3 sequence reads: CACSSYRDRVYF. The DNA for the CDR3 is TGTGCCTGCAGTTCTTACCGGGACAGGGTTTACTTC.

This CDR3 reads CASSPIAGVAPYEQYF. In nucleotides, the CDR3 is TGTGCCAGCAGTCCAATAGCGGGAGTCGCGCCCTACGAGCAGTACTTC. The genes are TRBV27 and TRBJ2-7; TRBD2 aligns across 9 bases. Germline lookup yields CDR1 MNHEY and CDR2 SMNVEV (reference sequence). The CDR3 runs 16 residues. After removal of 5 bases from V and 2 bases from J, the junction contained 10 bases not matched to a gene.

The J gene is TRBJ1-4, the V gene TRBV4-1, with 8 bases fitting TRBD1. Trimming cost V 4 bases and J 7 bases; bases outside gene matches: 11. Per the germline V gene, CDR1 is MGHRA and CDR2 is YSYEKL. The CDR3 spans 16 residues. CDR3 region: CASSLPVTGAGEKLFF. In nucleotides, the CDR3 is TGCGCCAGCAGCCTGCCGGTGACAGGGGCTGGTGAAAAACTGTTTTTT.

This clonotype was observed at least ten times. The V call is TRBV27, the J call TRBJ2-3; no definite D call. The CDR3 has 13 residues. The germline gives CDR1 MNHEY, CDR2 SMNVEV (reference sequence). Trimming stripped 6 bases from V and 4 bases from J, with 11 bases between. The CDR3 DNA reads TGTGCCAGCAGACAACGACTTGCAGATACGCAGTATTTT. Amino acid sequence: CASRQRLADTQYF.